The 32 T cell receptor beta chains given below trace back to one sample, sequenced in a study of blood T cell repertoires in COVID-19 (dated by TCRdb to 2019 to 2021). The library was built by means of the immunoSEQ multiplex PCR assay. The immuneACCESS repertoire file appears here via TCRdb, limited to in-frame rearrangements. These files lack a portion of the clones; in checked studies, under half of the deficit traces to unresolved V genes, and the cause of the others is not known. The sample data list 150,000 to 200,000 clones, and roughly 84% of these were observed just once. In total, the top ten clones hold roughly 7% of the sample. The specimen was PBMCs or T cells enriched from blood (not recorded which). These receptor sequences come from a man aged 35 to 55 who had recovered from COVID-19.

The CDR3 DNA is TGTGCCAGCAGTTTGCGGGGACAGGGGTTTGGATCACCCCTCCACTTT. As protein: CASSLRGQGFGSPLHF. The chain has TRBV6-2 or TRBV6-3 and TRBJ1-6, with TRBD1 identical over 10 bases. Trimming cost V 4 bases and J 10 bases; bases outside gene matches: 10. Germline-derived CDR1 and CDR2 are MNHEY and SVGEGT. The CDR3 loop spans 16 amino acids.

This clone has only one observation. The chain combines TRBV5-6 with TRBJ2-3; tentatively, D is TRBD2 (5 bases). This CDR3 has 18 residues. Trimming stripped 1 base from V and 2 bases from J, with 20 bases between. Germline V gene sequence: CDR1 SGHDT, CDR2 YYEEEE. The CDR3 here is CASSLIVFLGSPTDTQYF. DNA of the CDR3: TGTGCCAGCAGCTTGATAGTCTTCCTGGGGAGTCCCACAGATACGCAGTATTTT.

This clone was detected once. V is TRBV5-4 and J is TRBJ1-4; TRBD1 aligns across 7 bases. CDR3 size: 13 residues. J gave up 12 bases and V 2 bases, and 7 bases lay outside the gene matches. Germline CDR1 and CDR2: SGHNT and YYREEE (reference sequence). CDR3 sequence (DNA): TGTGCCAGCAGCTTCGGGACAGACGGGCAACTGTTTTTT. This codes for CASSFGTDGQLFF.

The chain combines TRBV6-5 with TRBJ1-2; no clear D. The germline gives CDR1 MNHEY, CDR2 SVGAGI. V shed 5 bases and J shed 3 bases, with 16 bases lying between them. This CDR3 spans 15 amino acids. DNA for the CDR3: TGTGCCAGCAGTACGGGCTCTCTAGCGCACTATGGCTACACCTTC. The encoded protein is CASSTGSLAHYGYTF.

V is TRBV5-1 and J is TRBJ1-1, with 7 bases identical to TRBD1. Germline CDR1 SGHRS, CDR2 YFSETQ. This CDR3 comprises 15 residues. The V segment lost 4 bases and the J segment 4 bases; nucleotides outside the gene matches: 10. The CDR3 nucleotides read TGCGCCAGCAGCCAACGCAGGGGGGAAGGCACTGAAGCTTTCTTT. Amino acid sequence: CASSQRRGEGTEAFF.

This chain joins TRBV5-1 and TRBJ1-1; 8 nucleotides match TRBD1. This CDR3 comprises 14 residues. Germline V gene lookup returns CDR1 SGHRS and CDR2 YFSETQ. The V gene end was trimmed by 4 bases and the J gene end by 6 bases; junction bases not matched to a gene: 8. The CDR3 region is CASSATGAAAEAFF. The CDR3 bases are TGCGCCAGCAGCGCGACAGGGGCAGCGGCTGAAGCTTTCTTT. The whole variable domain, filled in from reference TRBV5-1 and TRBJ1-1, reads KAGVTQTPRYLIKTRGQQVTLSCSPISGHRSVSWYQQTPGQGLQFLFEYFSETQRNKGNFPGRFSGRQFSNSRSEMNVSTLELGDSALYLCASSATGAAAEAFFGQGTRLTVV.

The rearrangement uses TRBV7-2 and TRBJ2-7; 7 bases agree with TRBD1. The CDR3 is 14 residues long. The germline CDR1 and CDR2 sequences are SGHTA and FQGNSA. Trimming removed 3 bases from V and 0 bases from J; junction bases left unmatched: 2. CDR3 sequence (DNA): TGTGCCAGCAGCTTGGACAGGAACTCCTACGAGCAGTACTTC. It yields the protein CASSLDRNSYEQYF.

This chain links TRBV28 with TRBJ1-2; D perhaps matches TRBD1 (6 bases). Per the germline V gene, CDR1 is MDHEN and CDR2 is SYDVKM. The V end was cut by 3 bases, the J end by 9 bases, with 20 bases between. The CDR3 has 15 amino acids. The CDR3 loop reads CASSLGGGGFRSYTF. CDR3 DNA: TGTGCCAGCAGTTTGGGGGGAGGGGGTTTTAGGAGCTACACCTTC.

The J gene is TRBJ1-4, the V gene TRBV9, with D possibly TRBD1 on 6 matching bases. This CDR3 contains 16 residues. Trimming cost V 0 bases and J 0 bases, with 9 bases left between them. CDR1 is SGDLS and CDR2 is YYNGEE in the germline V gene. CDR3: CASSVGQVATNEKLFF. The CDR3 DNA reads TGTGCCAGCAGCGTAGGACAGGTTGCAACTAATGAAAAACTGTTTTTT.

In this sample, this clone turned up a few times. V is TRBV6-5 and J is TRBJ1-5, with TRBD1 matching 7 bases. The CDR3 extends over 15 amino acids. CDR1 and CDR2 (germline): MNHEY, SVGAGI. The J segment lost 0 bases and the V segment lost 5 bases, leaving 4 bases of the junction unmatched. The CDR3 region is CASSRQGYSNQPQHF. CDR3 sequence (DNA): TGTGCCAGCAGTAGACAGGGATATAGCAATCAGCCCCAGCATTTT.

This chain joins TRBV9 and TRBJ2-5, with 13 bases that match TRBD2. V gave up 4 bases and J gave up 1 base; unmatched junction bases: 4. CDR1 and CDR2 from the germline V gene are SGDLS and YYNGEE. CDR3 length equals 16 residues. The CDR3 region has the DNA TGTGCCAGCAGCCCGGGACTAGCGGGGACCCAAGAGACCCAGTACTTC. Encoded protein: CASSPGLAGTQETQYF.

In its sample, this clone was seen once. The genes are TRBV15 and TRBJ2-7, with a possible D match to TRBD2 (6 bases). Germline CDR1 and CDR2: LNHNV and YYDKDF (reference sequence). CDR3 length: 17 amino acids. V dropped 3 bases and J dropped 2 bases, with 20 bases sitting between them. CDR3 coding DNA: TGTGCCACCAGCAGGCCCTCGGGGAGCGGGTTGCCCTACGAGCAGTACTTC. Translation gives CATSRPSGSGLPYEQYF.

This chain connects TRBV5-6 to TRBJ1-1; maybe TRBD1 (6 bases). The CDR3 is 13 amino acids. V lost 4 bases and J 4 bases, leaving 11 bases between the germline ends. CDR1 and CDR2 (germline): SGHDT, YYEEEE. The CDR3 DNA reads as TGTGCCAGCAGCGATACAGGGACCACTGAAGCTTTCTTT. As protein: CASSDTGTTEAFF. Combining the CDR3 with reference TRBV5-6 and TRBJ1-1 gives the whole variable domain DAGVTQSPTHLIKTRGQQVTLRCSPKSGHDTVSWYQQALGQGPQFIFQYYEEEERQRGNFPDRFSGHQFPNYSSELNVNALLLGDSALYLCASSDTGTTEAFFGQGTRLTVV.

As concerns this clone: The identical CDR3 is also encoded by other nucleotide sequences in the sample. The chain couples TRBV9 to TRBJ1-5, with unresolved D. Trimming removed 0 bases from V and 1 base from J, with 5 bases in between. The CDR3 length is 14 residues. Looked up from germline, CDR1 is SGDLS and CDR2 is YYNGEE. This CDR3 is CASSVGGSNQPQHF. CDR3 DNA sequence: TGTGCCAGCAGCGTAGGAGGAAGCAATCAGCCCCAGCATTTT.

V and J are TRBV5-1 and TRBJ1-1; TRBD1 might be the D (5 bases). Germline CDR1 SGHRS, CDR2 YFSETQ. This CDR3 is 15 amino acids long. Trimming took off 0 bases at V and 4 bases at J, with 13 bases between the two ends. The CDR3 loop reads CASSLAAGIFTEAFF. CDR3 sequence (DNA): TGCGCCAGCAGCTTGGCGGCAGGGATATTCACTGAAGCTTTCTTT.

The chain recombines TRBV11-2 with TRBJ1-2, with 7 bases lining up with TRBD1. Germline values: CDR1 SGHAT, CDR2 FQNNGV. This CDR3 comprises 16 residues. The V and J ends lost 4 bases and 4 bases, in that order; junction bases with no gene match: 12. CDR3 residues: CASSSLRTGGGYGYTF. CDR3 bases: TGTGCCAGCAGCTCACTAAGGACAGGAGGGGGCTATGGCTACACCTTC.

The CDR3 DNA sequence: TGTGCCAGCAGCGGGGCAGGGCTCCCCCTCGAGCAGTACTTC. Its protein product is CASSGAGLPLEQYF. The rearrangement uses TRBV3-1 (or the pseudogene TRBV3-2) and TRBJ2-7; a weak D match, TRBD1 (5 bases). The V gene lost 5 bases and the J gene lost 6 bases, with 17 bases spanning the gap. CDR3 length: 14 residues. Per the germline V gene, CDR1 is LGHDT and CDR2 is YNNKEL (reference sequence).

The J gene is TRBJ2-3, the V gene TRBV7-9, with 8 bases lining up with TRBD2. CDR3 size: 19 residues. Germline CDR1 is SEHNR and CDR2 is FQNEAQ (reference sequence). V was pared by 5 bases and J by 2 bases, with 18 bases of the junction left unmatched. CDR3 loop: CASSPGWSGAGGLTDTQYF. The DNA for the CDR3 is TGTGCCAGCAGCCCAGGCTGGAGCGGCGCGGGGGGCCTCACAGATACGCAGTATTTT.

The chain is built from TRBV19 and TRBJ1-3; D remains ambiguous. CDR3 length: 15 residues. Germline CDR1 reads LNHDA; CDR2 reads SQIVND (reference sequence). Trimming took 9 bases from V and 0 from J, leaving 15 bases between them. CDR3 sequence reads: CASTSTGNSGNTIYF. The CDR3 DNA reads as TGTGCCAGCACTTCAACCGGGAACTCTGGAAACACCATATATTTT. The full variable domain, its missing parts supplied by reference TRBV19 and TRBJ1-3, is DGGITQSPKYLFRKEGQNVTLSCEQNLNHDAMYWYRQDPGQGLRLIYYSQIVNDFQKGDIAEGYSVSREKKESFPLTVTSAQKNPTAFYLCASTSTGNSGNTIYFGEGSWLTVV.

The V and J genes are TRBV4-3 and TRBJ1-1; no firm D call. This CDR3 has 15 amino acids. Germline loops: CDR1 LGHNA, CDR2 YSLEER. Trimming stripped 0 bases from V and 4 bases from J, with 12 bases between. The CDR3 protein is CASSQDSLGSTEAFF. In DNA, the CDR3 is TGCGCCAGCAGCCAAGATTCACTAGGGTCCACTGAAGCTTTCTTT.

With regard to this clone: Other nucleotide sequences from this sample produce the same CDR3. This chain uses TRBV7-6 with TRBJ2-7, with D unresolved. In germline, CDR1 is SGHVS, CDR2 FNYEAQ. CDR3 length: 14 residues. V lost 1 base and J 0 bases, leaving 7 bases between the germline ends. In DNA form, the CDR3 reads TGTGCCAGCAGCTTAGAACGTAGCTCCTACGAGCAGTACTTC. It translates to CASSLERSSYEQYF.

The chain uses TRBV18 and TRBJ2-3, with a weak D call TRBD1 (5 bases). The V end was cut by 2 bases, the J end by 0 bases, with 9 bases between. The CDR3 spans 15 residues. CDR1 is KGHSH, CDR2 LQKENI, per germline. DNA for the CDR3: TGTGCCAGCTCACCAGGTGGGGCCAGCACAGATACGCAGTATTTT. Translation: CASSPGGASTDTQYF. The complete variable domain, with remaining parts taken from reference TRBV18 and TRBJ2-3, reads NAGVMQNPRHLVRRRGQEARLRCSPMKGHSHVYWYRQLPEEGLKFMVYLQKENIIDESGMPKERFSAEFPKEGPSILRIQQVVRGDSAAYFCASSPGGASTDTQYFGPGTRLTVL.

The chain combines TRBV20-1 with TRBJ2-3; 10 bases line up with TRBD2. The CDR3 has 14 amino acids. Germline CDR1 reads DFQATT; CDR2 reads SNEGSKA (reference sequence). V dropped 3 bases and J dropped 5; count of bases not matched to a gene: 5. The DNA of the CDR3 is TGCAGTGCTAGTCTAGCGGGGGTAAGAGATACGCAGTATTTT. It translates to CSASLAGVRDTQYF.

The rearrangement joins TRBV15 to TRBJ2-6, with 7 bases matching TRBD1. From germline, CDR1 is LNHNV and CDR2 YYDKDF (reference sequence). CDR3 length: 21 residues. Trimming took 0 bases from V and 0 from J; bases not matched to a gene: 14. The CDR3 region has the DNA TGTGCCACCAGCAGAGATAAGGAGGTGGGACAGACACTCTCTGGGGCCAACGTCCTGACTTTC. Translation gives CATSRDKEVGQTLSGANVLTF.

V and J are TRBV27 and TRBJ2-1, with no clear D. The V end lost 0 bases, the J end lost 4 bases, and 13 bases lay between the germline ends. Per the germline V gene, CDR1 is MNHEY and CDR2 is SMNVEV (reference sequence). The CDR3 length is 16 residues. The CDR3 reads CASSLSFSISYNEQFF. The CDR3 DNA reads as TGTGCCAGCAGTTTATCGTTCTCTATATCTTACAATGAGCAGTTCTTC.

V usage is TRBV3-1 (or the pseudogene TRBV3-2) and J usage is TRBJ1-1, with D possibly TRBD1 on 6 matching bases. V dropped 7 bases and J dropped 0 bases, with 12 bases sitting between them. Per the germline V gene, CDR1 is LGHDT and CDR2 is YNNKEL (reference sequence). There are 14 residues in the CDR3. The CDR3: CASTRTDLNTEAFF. DNA of the CDR3: TGTGCCAGCACCCGGACAGACTTGAACACTGAAGCTTTCTTT.

This clone was found many times. This chain uses TRBV7-2 with TRBJ2-7, with TRBD2 matching over 9 bases. Germline V lookup: CDR1 SGHTA, CDR2 FQGNSA. CDR3 length: 15 amino acids. The V segment lost 5 bases and the J segment 5 bases; nucleotides outside the gene matches: 10. This chain's CDR3 is CASSQTRGGRNEQYF. The CDR3, as DNA: TGTGCCAGCAGCCAGACGCGGGGGGGCCGCAACGAGCAGTACTTC.

V and J are TRBV6-5 and TRBJ2-7; D not resolved. Deletions cut 3 bases from V and 4 bases from J, with 10 bases between. The CDR3 is 13 residues long. Germline V gene sequence: CDR1 MNHEY, CDR2 SVGAGI. The CDR3 is CASSYDSRYEQYF. In DNA, the CDR3 is TGTGCCAGCAGTTATGACTCGCGATACGAGCAGTACTTC.

The chain carries TRBV23-1 and TRBJ1-5; D remains ambiguous. TRBV23-1 is sorted into the ORF group, with uncertain function. Trimming removed 8 bases from V and 2 bases from J, with 19 bases in between. The CDR3 has 16 amino acids. The CDR3 nucleotides read TGCGCCAGCCGAACCCCCGAGGAACGTGGCAATCAGCCCCAGCATTTT. It specifies CASRTPEERGNQPQHF.

The V call is TRBV30, the J call TRBJ1-6; D remains ambiguous. With 0 bases removed from V and 7 bases from J, the gap between germline ends came to 10 bases. CDR1 is GTSNPN, CDR2 SVGIG, per germline (reference sequence). The CDR3 length is 14 residues. The CDR3 sequence is CAWSVSVRNSPLHF. Written as DNA, the CDR3 is TGTGCCTGGAGTGTGAGTGTCAGGAATTCACCCCTCCACTTT.

The chain has TRBV10-3 and TRBJ1-2, with TRBD1 matching 8 bases. This CDR3 comprises 15 residues. CDR1 and CDR2 (germline): ENHRY, SYGVKD. Trimming removed 4 bases from V and 4 bases from J; junction bases left unmatched: 8. CDR3 DNA sequence: TGTGCCATCAGTGGCTTTTCAGGGGGCGGCTATGGCTACACCTTC. Amino acids: CAISGFSGGGYGYTF.

The chain couples TRBV19 to TRBJ1-6; 7 nucleotides align to TRBD1. V gave up 8 bases and J gave up 6 bases; unmatched junction bases: 4. Germline V gives CDR1 LNHDA, CDR2 SQIVND (reference sequence). This CDR3 has 13 residues. CDR3 DNA: TGTGCCAGTGGGACAGATTTTAATTCACCCCTCCACTTT. This codes for CASGTDFNSPLHF.